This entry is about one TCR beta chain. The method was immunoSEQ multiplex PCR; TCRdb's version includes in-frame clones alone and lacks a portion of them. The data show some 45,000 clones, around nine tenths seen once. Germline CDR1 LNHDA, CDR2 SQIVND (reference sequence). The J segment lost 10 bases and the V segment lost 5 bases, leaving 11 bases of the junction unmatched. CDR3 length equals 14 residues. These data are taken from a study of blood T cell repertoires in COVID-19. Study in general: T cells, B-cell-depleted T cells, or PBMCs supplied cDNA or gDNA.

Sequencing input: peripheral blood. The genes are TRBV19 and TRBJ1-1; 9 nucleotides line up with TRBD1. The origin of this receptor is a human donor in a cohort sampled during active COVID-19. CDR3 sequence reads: CASSQLPGQGRAFF. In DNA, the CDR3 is TGTGCCAGTAGTCAACTACCGGGACAGGGAAGAGCTTTCTTT.